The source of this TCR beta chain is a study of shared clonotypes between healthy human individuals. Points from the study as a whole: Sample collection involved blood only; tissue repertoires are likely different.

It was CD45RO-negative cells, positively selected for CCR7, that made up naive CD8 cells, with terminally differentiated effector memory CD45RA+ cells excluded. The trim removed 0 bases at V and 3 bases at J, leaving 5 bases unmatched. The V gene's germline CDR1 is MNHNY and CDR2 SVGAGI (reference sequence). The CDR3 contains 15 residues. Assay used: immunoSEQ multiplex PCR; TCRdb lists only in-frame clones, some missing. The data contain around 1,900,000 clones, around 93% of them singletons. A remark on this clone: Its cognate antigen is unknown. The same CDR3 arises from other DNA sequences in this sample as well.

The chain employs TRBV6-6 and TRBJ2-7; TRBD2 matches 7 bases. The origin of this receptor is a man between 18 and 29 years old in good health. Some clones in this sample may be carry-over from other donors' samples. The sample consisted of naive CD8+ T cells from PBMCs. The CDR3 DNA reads TGTGCCAGCAGTTACTCCCCTAGCGGCATCTACGAGCAGTACTTC. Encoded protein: CASSYSPSGIYEQYF.